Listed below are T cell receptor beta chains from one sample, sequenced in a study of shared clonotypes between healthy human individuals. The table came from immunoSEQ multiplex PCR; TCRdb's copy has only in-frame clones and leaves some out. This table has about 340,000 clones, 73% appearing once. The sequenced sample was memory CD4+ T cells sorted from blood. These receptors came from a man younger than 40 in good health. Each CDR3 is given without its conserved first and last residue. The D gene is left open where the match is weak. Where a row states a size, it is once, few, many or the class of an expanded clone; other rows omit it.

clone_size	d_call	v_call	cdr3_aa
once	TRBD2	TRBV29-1	SVDGGGGTQY
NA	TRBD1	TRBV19	ASTRGRQGHQPQH
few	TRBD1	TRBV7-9	ASSLSSGQVGAF
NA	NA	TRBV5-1	ASSWAPGKETQY
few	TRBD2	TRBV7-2	ASSGGRAYEQY
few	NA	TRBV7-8	ASSPRRGLNTEAF
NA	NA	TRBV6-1	ASRRQVRENTEAF
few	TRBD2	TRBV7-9	ASSSLSGTSGRGEQF
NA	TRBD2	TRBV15	ATSNLAGVYEQY
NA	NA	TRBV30	AWSFSSIAF
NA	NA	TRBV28	ASSFGTADTGELF
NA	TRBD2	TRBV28	ASSLSQTNLAGGPSYNEQF
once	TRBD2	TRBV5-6	ASSGVGGQVQF
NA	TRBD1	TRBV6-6	ASRTQGVDTQY
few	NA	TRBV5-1	ASTESAGRTGELF
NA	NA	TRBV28	ASSSDWGRPFYEQY
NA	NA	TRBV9	ASSVGDGHYNEQF
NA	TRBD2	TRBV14	ASSQRTSGAGELF
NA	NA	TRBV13	ASSNSRSSYEQY
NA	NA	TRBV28	ASSRGWREKTQY
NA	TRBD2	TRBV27	ASSSTRGTDTQY
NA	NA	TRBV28	ASSSRRATQY
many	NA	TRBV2	ASRRQQETQY
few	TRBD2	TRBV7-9	ASGATSGYNEQF
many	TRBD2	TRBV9	ASSVGAGGPSYEQY
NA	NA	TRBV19	ASSIDRGYNQPQH
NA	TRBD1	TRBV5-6	ASSVDRGETQY
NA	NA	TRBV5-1	ASSETPSSYNEQF
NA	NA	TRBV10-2	ASRTAGAGPDTQY
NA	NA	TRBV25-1	ASSGQSMNTEAF
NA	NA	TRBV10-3	AISEGGRGDTQY
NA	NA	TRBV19	ASSIPTEADTQY
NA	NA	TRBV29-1	SVRGGRRNTPDYEQY
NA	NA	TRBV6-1	ASQPTLTDTQY
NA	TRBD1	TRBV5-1	ASSLVETGGSEQY
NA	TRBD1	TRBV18	ASSSGTGGYNEQF
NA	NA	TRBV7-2	ASSLGFRYTIY